This T cell receptor beta chain was captured in a study of T cells in Graves' hyperthyroidism and ophthalmopathy. A word on this clonotype: Antigen unknown.

Germline V lookup: CDR1 SGHVS, CDR2 FNYEAQ. This CDR3 has 15 amino acids. The V and J ends lost 3 bases and 7 bases respectively, with 17 bases between them. Study results and limitations: Most expanded thyroid clonotypes above 0.001 recurred in blood.

The investigators amplified TCR beta CDR3 regions from RNA transcripts. TCR CDR3 regions were first amplified by RT-PCR with HTBI primers. TCRdb re-called the multiplex PCR reads through MiXCR, storing one row per CDR3 protein. The table lists roughly 600,000 distinct CDR3 sequences, 13% to 15% of them singletons. What was sequenced was blood. This chain connects TRBV7-6 to TRBJ2-3, with D perhaps being TRBD1 or TRBD2 (5 bases each). The TCR sequence derives from a woman aged 45 to 65 with Graves' ophthalmopathy. The CDR3 nucleotides are TGTGCCAGCAGCTTGGGGGACCCCCAAGGGAATACGCAGTATTTT. Encoded protein: CASSLGDPQGNTQYF.